The 27 T cell receptor beta chains listed next were all sequenced from one sample in a study of T cell changes during pregnancy in multiple sclerosis. Sequencing was performed with immunoSEQ multiplex PCR; in TCRdb, only in-frame clones are kept and a portion is missing. The sample consists of more than 25,000 clones, roughly 89% of them appearing once. The material sequenced was CD8+ T cells from peripheral blood mononuclear cells, taken in the second trimester of pregnancy. The source of these receptors is a female donor in good health, enrolled as a control in a pregnancy study.

The rearrangement uses TRBV27 and TRBJ2-7; 10 bases match TRBD2. The CDR3 has 16 residues. Germline CDR1 MNHEY, CDR2 SMNVEV (reference sequence). J was trimmed by 1 base and V by 2 bases; bases with no gene match: 5. CDR3: CASSLLAGVLSYEQYF. The CDR3 bases are TGTGCCAGCAGTTTACTAGCGGGGGTTCTTTCCTACGAGCAGTACTTC.

The chain links TRBV4-3 to TRBJ2-5; perhaps TRBD2 as D (5 bases). CDR1 is LGHNA and CDR2 is YSLEER in the germline V gene. The CDR3 has 15 residues. V lost 1 base to trimming and J lost 5 bases, with 14 bases between them. The CDR3, as DNA: TGCGCCAGCAGCCAAGGGAGGCAGGCGGGTGAGACCCAGTACTTC. Protein product: CASSQGRQAGETQYF.

This chain joins TRBV7-8 and TRBJ2-3, with 7 bases lining up with TRBD2. The CDR3 totals 16 residues. V was clipped by 6 bases and J by 5 bases; unmatched bases: 14. Per the germline V gene, CDR1 is SGHVS and CDR2 is FQNEAQ. The CDR3: CASRGGVAGAGDTQYF. CDR3 sequence (DNA): TGTGCCAGCAGGGGGGGGGTAGCGGGTGCCGGAGATACGCAGTATTTT.

The V gene is TRBV7-3, the J gene TRBJ2-7; 7 positions agree with TRBD1. The trim removed 2 bases at V and 3 bases at J, leaving 10 bases unmatched. Per the germline V gene, CDR1 is SGHTA and CDR2 is FQGTGA. The CDR3 runs to 16 residues. CDR3 loop: CASSLGTANLVYEQYF. The CDR3 DNA reads TGTGCCAGCAGCTTAGGGACAGCCAATCTGGTCTACGAGCAGTACTTC. The full variable domain, with the rest looked up from reference TRBV7-3 and TRBJ2-7, is GAGVSQTPSNKVTEKGKYVELRCDPISGHTALYWYRQSLGQGPEFLIYFQGTGAADDSGLPNDRFFAVRPEGSVSTLKIQRTERGDSAVYLCASSLGTANLVYEQYFGPGTRLTVT.

V is TRBV5-6 and J is TRBJ2-7; 8 bases are a match to TRBD1. The CDR3 has 15 amino acids. CDR1 is SGHDT and CDR2 is YYEEEE in the germline V gene. V shed 4 bases and J 2 bases; nucleotides not matched to a gene: 8. CDR3 DNA: TGTGCCAGCAGCGACCGGGACAGGCCTACCTACGAGCAGTACTTC. Its translation: CASSDRDRPTYEQYF.

Only one count was recorded for this clone. V gene TRBV4-2 combines with J gene TRBJ1-1; D is uncertain. Trimming took off 3 bases at V and 10 bases at J, with 15 bases between the two ends. Germline V gene lookup returns CDR1 LGHNA and CDR2 YNFKEQ. CDR3 length: 13 amino acids. The CDR3 coding sequence is TGTGCCAGCAGCCACGACTCACCCCTTGGAGCTTTCTTT. This translates into CASSHDSPLGAFF.

In its sample, this clone was seen once. This chain links TRBV7-9 with TRBJ1-5; a possible D gene is TRBD1 (6 bases). Looked up from germline, CDR1 is SEHNR and CDR2 is FQNEAQ (reference sequence). The CDR3 is 16 amino acids. Trimming removed 5 bases from V and 5 bases from J, with 19 bases in between. The CDR3 here is CASSPQGVGPDQPQHF. Written as DNA, the CDR3 is TGTGCCAGCAGCCCACAGGGAGTTGGTCCTGATCAGCCCCAGCATTTT.

The gene calls are TRBV19 and TRBJ2-1; 12 bases agree with TRBD2. Germline V gives CDR1 LNHDA, CDR2 SQIVND (reference sequence). Trimming took 7 bases from V and 4 from J; bases not matched to a gene: 5. The CDR3 contains 15 residues. Here the CDR3 reads CASTSTSGGYNEQFF. The DNA of the CDR3 is TGTGCCAGTACCTCGACTAGCGGGGGATACAATGAGCAGTTCTTC.

The chain combines TRBV5-6 with TRBJ2-7; D perhaps matches TRBD2 (5 bases). Germline V gene data show CDR1 as SGHDT and CDR2 as YYEEEE. The CDR3 contains 12 residues. The V end lost 3 bases, the J end lost 7 bases, and 11 bases lay between the germline ends. The CDR3 DNA sequence: TGTGCCAGCAGCTCACCCCGGGGTGAGCAGTACTTC. Translation gives CASSSPRGEQYF.

The J gene is TRBJ1-6, the V gene TRBV14; weak D call: TRBD1 (5 bases). The V end was cut by 4 bases, the J end by 10 bases, with 14 bases between. There are 14 residues in the CDR3. Germline CDR1 is SGHDN and CDR2 is FVKESK. CDR3 residues: CASSRIGRTSPLHF. As DNA, the CDR3 is TGTGCCAGCAGCCGGATAGGGAGGACATCACCCCTCCACTTT.

This clone has a single count. V gene TRBV19 combines with J gene TRBJ1-1, with TRBD1 as a possible D gene (5 bases). V was pared by 9 bases and J by 3 bases, with 14 bases between. From germline, CDR1 is LNHDA and CDR2 SQIVND (reference sequence). There are 13 residues in the CDR3. CDR3 nucleotide sequence: TGTGCCAGCGCAGGGTGGGAAGACACTGAAGCTTTCTTT. As protein: CASAGWEDTEAFF.

CDR3 sequence: CASSQVLGTDYNEQFF. The CDR3 DNA follows: TGCGCCAGCAGCCAAGTTCTGGGGACAGACTACAATGAGCAGTTCTTC. The chain is built from TRBV4-3 and TRBJ2-1; 7 bases fit TRBD1. Looked up from germline, CDR1 is LGHNA and CDR2 is YSLEER. There are 16 residues in the CDR3. V shed 1 base, J shed 3 bases, and the junction held 6 bases outside the gene matches.

The chain links TRBV6-5 to TRBJ2-1; 9 bases map to TRBD1. V gave up 2 bases and J gave up 15 bases; unmatched junction bases: 5. CDR3 length: 12 amino acids. Germline lookup yields CDR1 MNHEY and CDR2 SVGAGI. CDR3 nucleotide sequence: TGTGCCAGCAGTTACGGGGACAGGGAATGGTTCTTC. This codes for CASSYGDREWFF.

V is TRBV7-9 and J is TRBJ1-1; D is perhaps TRBD1 (6 bases). The germline CDR1 and CDR2 sequences are SEHNR and FQNEAQ (reference sequence). V lost 5 bases and J lost 2, with 12 bases in between. This CDR3 has 14 residues. This chain's CDR3 is CASSPWTANTEAFF. DNA of the CDR3: TGTGCCAGCAGCCCATGGACAGCTAACACTGAAGCTTTCTTT.

This clone showed up just a few times. The chain joins TRBV9 to TRBJ1-1; the D is unclear. Germline V CDR1 and CDR2: SGDLS, YYNGEE. The CDR3 is 15 residues long. Trimming removed 4 bases from V and 0 bases from J, with 13 bases in between. The DNA of the CDR3 is TGTGCCAGCAGCCCCCCGTCAGTTGTGAACACTGAAGCTTTCTTT. This translates into CASSPPSVVNTEAFF. The full variable domain, with the rest looked up from reference TRBV9 and TRBJ1-1, is DSGVTQTPKHLITATGQRVTLRCSPRSGDLSVYWYQQSLDQGLQFLIQYYNGEERAKGNILERFSAQQFPDLHSELNLSSLELGDSALYFCASSPPSVVNTEAFFGQGTRLTVV.

V gene TRBV4-1 combines with J gene TRBJ1-5; D gene unclear. CDR1 and CDR2 (germline): MGHRA, YSYEKL. Trimming stripped 1 base from V and 0 bases from J, with 7 bases between. The CDR3 totals 15 residues. The CDR3 loop is CASSQGHNSNQPQHF. CDR3 bases: TGCGCCAGCAGCCAAGGACATAATAGCAATCAGCCCCAGCATTTT.

The chain uses TRBV4-2 and TRBJ2-2; TRBD2 aligns across 8 bases. The CDR3 extends over 16 amino acids. Germline V gene data show CDR1 as LGHNA and CDR2 as YNFKEQ. The V and J ends lost 0 bases and 7 bases, in that order; junction bases with no gene match: 7. This CDR3 is CASSQESGGLVGELFF. The CDR3 DNA follows: TGTGCCAGCAGCCAAGAATCGGGGGGGCTGGTCGGGGAGCTGTTTTTT.

The chain links TRBV7-9 to TRBJ2-7, with TRBD1 identical over 7 bases. The CDR3 has 14 amino acids. Per germline, CDR1 SEHNR and CDR2 FQNEAQ (reference sequence). Trimming took 1 base from V and 5 from J; bases not matched to a gene: 5. As DNA, the CDR3 is TGTGCCAGCAGCTTAGAGAACCAGGGGGACGAGCAGTACTTC. Translating it yields CASSLENQGDEQYF.

The chain carries TRBV6-5 and TRBJ2-1; the match to TRBD1 covers 7 bases. The germline gives CDR1 MNHEY, CDR2 SVGAGI. The trim removed 5 bases at V and 4 bases at J, leaving 5 bases unmatched. The CDR3 contains 14 residues. The CDR3 bases are TGTGCCAGCAGTGAAGGGGGCCAATACAATGAGCAGTTCTTC. This translates into CASSEGGQYNEQFF.

By sample fraction, this clone is medium-sized. The chain combines TRBV6-1 with TRBJ1-1, with D uncertain. CDR3 size: 14 residues. Trimming removed 2 bases from V and 6 bases from J, with 13 bases in between. Germline V gene sequence: CDR1 MNHNS, CDR2 SASEGT. As DNA, the CDR3 is TGTGCCAGCAGTGAATCATCGAGTCCCGCTGAAGCTTTCTTT. Amino acids: CASSESSSPAEAFF.

J is TRBJ1-6 and V is TRBV11-3; unclear D gene. V lost 3 bases, J lost 10 bases, and 13 bases lay in between. The CDR3 totals 14 residues. From germline, CDR1 is SGHNT and CDR2 YENEEA. The CDR3 loop reads CASSFRDWPSPLHF. As DNA, the CDR3 is TGTGCCAGCAGCTTTCGAGACTGGCCCTCACCCCTCCACTTT.

This clone is a singleton in its sample. This chain links TRBV7-9 with TRBJ2-7; 10 bases agree with TRBD1. V was clipped by 0 bases and J by 6 bases; unmatched bases: 5. The length of the CDR3 is 15 residues. Germline V gene lookup returns CDR1 SEHNR and CDR2 FQNEAQ (reference sequence). Here the CDR3 reads CASSLADRGLGEQYF. In DNA, the CDR3 is TGTGCCAGCAGCTTAGCCGACAGGGGGCTTGGCGAGCAGTACTTC.

The chain carries TRBV6-5 and TRBJ2-5, with TRBD1 matching 7 bases. Trimming at V came to 4 bases and at J to 3 bases, leaving 5 bases not matched to a gene. Germline lookup yields CDR1 MNHEY and CDR2 SVGAGI. The CDR3 runs to 14 residues. The CDR3 DNA follows: TGTGCCAGCAGTTTAATCGGACAGGAAGAGACCCAGTACTTC. This sequence encodes CASSLIGQEETQYF.

This clone was detected only once. CDR3 DNA sequence: TGTGCCAGCAGTGTACGGTATAGCAATCAGCCCCAGCATTTT. This sequence encodes CASSVRYSNQPQHF. The chain links TRBV27 to TRBJ1-5, with D unresolved. Germline-derived CDR1 and CDR2 are MNHEY and SMNVEV (reference sequence). The CDR3 loop spans 14 amino acids. Trimming stripped 5 bases from V and 0 bases from J, with 8 bases between.

The V call is TRBV6-5, the J call TRBJ1-1; TRBD1 might be the D (5 bases). V was clipped by 6 bases and J by 4 bases, with 18 bases between them. The CDR3 is 15 amino acids. Per the germline V gene, CDR1 is MNHEY and CDR2 is SVGAGI. The CDR3 DNA reads TGTGCCAGCAGAATAGACAGTAGCCCCTTCACTGAAGCTTTCTTT. Translation gives CASRIDSSPFTEAFF.

V and J are TRBV30 and TRBJ1-2; unclear D gene. Germline loops: CDR1 GTSNPN, CDR2 SVGIG (reference sequence). Deletions cut 0 bases from V and 1 base from J, with 9 bases between. The CDR3 has 14 residues. This CDR3 reads CAWSVGGFNYGYTF. CDR3 DNA: TGTGCCTGGAGTGTCGGAGGGTTTAACTATGGCTACACCTTC.

The chain employs TRBV9 and TRBJ2-7, with D perhaps matching TRBD2 (7 bases). V lost 5 bases and J lost 3, with 15 bases in between. The CDR3 consists of 14 residues. The germline V gene encodes CDR1 SGDLS and CDR2 YYNGEE. CDR3 sequence reads: CASSLKGGIYEQYF. CDR3 DNA: TGTGCCAGCAGTCTTAAGGGGGGGATCTACGAGCAGTACTTC.